The present entry profiles one T cell receptor beta chain with its context. The antigen is unknown. The data derive from a study of OX40 agonist ivuxolimab in advanced cancers. Broader study findings: Expanded clones tended on average to be more numerous among CD8+ T cells than CD4+.

The CDR3 has 14 amino acids. The germline CDR1 and CDR2 sequences are SGHVS and FQNEAQ. The V and J ends lost 0 bases and 8 bases, in that order; junction bases with no gene match: 5. Data came from immunoSEQ multiplex PCR; TCRdb stores just in-frame clones and leaves some out. Of 100,000 to 110,000 clones in the sample, about nine tenths are singletons; the top ten hold 0.16%. The chain is built from TRBV7-8 and TRBJ1-2, with 8 bases aligning to TRBD1. Specimen: CD4+ or CD8+ T cells sorted from blood, collected in a trial of the OX40 agonist ivuxolimab. The receptor comes from an adult with an advanced solid tumor such as melanoma, head and neck, liver or kidney cancer. The chain's CDR3 is CASSLAWTGQGYTF. The CDR3 DNA is TGTGCCAGCAGCTTAGCTTGGACAGGGCAGGGCTACACCTTC.